The clone carrying this T cell receptor (beta chain) was observed many times. What it recognizes is unknown. A 10-nucleotide random UMI tagged transcripts in template-switch 5'RACE cDNA synthesis. TCRdb reanalysed the 5' RACE reads using MiXCR and keeps one entry per CDR3 protein. The sample carries approximately 49,000 distinct CDR3 sequences, 10% recorded once. This sample was included in a study of neurological immune-mediated disorders. The CDR3 is 15 amino acids. The V end lost 1 base, the J end lost 4 bases, and 10 bases lay between the germline ends. Germline V gives CDR1 KGHDR, CDR2 SFDVKD. Study results and limitations: HTLV-1-associated myelopathy showed the most TCR clonal expansion; multiple sclerosis the least, below healthy controls.

The sample's time point: longitudinal time-point 1 (baseline). Specimen: PBMCs. The sequence came from a middle-aged woman in good health. The J gene is TRBJ2-1, the V gene TRBV24-1, with a tentative D call TRBD1 (6 bases). This CDR3 is CATSDFGQGYNEQFF. The CDR3 bases are TGTGCCACCAGTGATTTCGGGCAGGGGTACAATGAGCAGTTCTTC.